These 31 T cell receptor beta chains share one sample of origin, sequenced in a study of blood T cell repertoires in COVID-19. Using immunoSEQ multiplex PCR, the repertoire was profiled, and TCRdb retains in-frame clones only, with some absent. The table includes around 200,000 clones, about 88% detected once. Sequenced material: PBMCs or T cells enriched from blood (not recorded which). Receptors originate from a woman aged 35 to 49 with acute COVID-19.

Points on this clone: A read error may produce the germline difference seen at one junction end. The rearrangement joins TRBV11-3 to TRBJ2-2; 8 bases are shared with TRBD1. The CDR3 contains 17 residues. Germline V gives CDR1 SGHNT, CDR2 YENEEA. CDR3 nucleotides: TGTGCCAGCAGCTCCGGAGGCTGGACAGGGAACGCCGGGGAGCTGTTTTTT. Residues: CASSSGGWTGNAGELFF.

The V gene is TRBV3-1 (or the pseudogene TRBV3-2), the J gene TRBJ2-7, with D tentatively TRBD2 (6 bases). Germline V gene lookup returns CDR1 LGHDT and CDR2 YNNKEL (reference sequence). CDR3 length: 15 amino acids. V was clipped by 4 bases and J by 2 bases, with 15 bases between them. DNA of the CDR3: TGTGCCAGCAGCCGCCATAGTAGCGGAACCTACGAGCAGTACTTC. It specifies CASSRHSSGTYEQYF.

J is TRBJ1-1 and V is TRBV19, with D unclear. Germline CDR1 is LNHDA and CDR2 is SQIVND (reference sequence). V was clipped by 3 bases and J by 0 bases, with 5 bases between them. The CDR3 length is 13 residues. The CDR3 sequence: CASSMFMNTEAFF. The DNA for the CDR3 is TGTGCCAGTAGTATGTTTATGAACACTGAAGCTTTCTTT.

This chain uses TRBV9 with TRBJ1-2, with a possible D match to TRBD1 (6 bases). CDR3 size: 17 residues. The V end was cut by 4 bases, the J end by 0 bases, with 19 bases between. Per germline, CDR1 SGDLS and CDR2 YYNGEE. The CDR3 spells CASSTGQTVSANYGYTF. The CDR3 DNA sequence: TGTGCCAGCAGCACCGGACAGACTGTATCTGCTAACTATGGCTACACCTTC.

V usage is TRBV28 and J usage is TRBJ1-2, with 8 bases fitting TRBD1. Trimming at V came to 6 bases and at J to 4 bases, leaving 7 bases not matched to a gene. The CDR3 totals 14 residues. Looked up from germline, CDR1 is MDHEN and CDR2 is SYDVKM. The CDR3 loop is CASRRTGKGYGYTF. DNA for the CDR3: TGTGCCAGCAGGCGGACAGGGAAGGGCTATGGCTACACCTTC.

The V and J genes are TRBV6-5 and TRBJ1-4; maybe TRBD1 (5 bases). Between the trimmed V and J ends, which lost 5 bases and 5 bases, there was a span of 15 bases. This CDR3 has 15 residues. Germline V gene lookup returns CDR1 MNHEY and CDR2 SVGAGI. Here the CDR3 reads CASSPLGGFNEKLFF. The CDR3 DNA follows: TGTGCCAGCAGTCCCCTCGGGGGGTTCAATGAAAAACTGTTTTTT.

The chain employs TRBV10-2 and TRBJ2-1; perhaps TRBD2 as D (5 bases). The germline gives CDR1 WSHSY, CDR2 SAAADI. The V and J ends lost 0 bases and 7 bases respectively, with 19 bases between them. The CDR3 length is 17 residues. The CDR3 sequence: CASSESMSVLPGNEQFF. CDR3 nucleotides: TGCGCCAGCAGTGAGTCGATGTCTGTGCTGCCGGGGAATGAGCAGTTCTTC.

The J gene is TRBJ1-2, the V gene TRBV3-1 (or the pseudogene TRBV3-2), with TRBD1 matching 9 bases. CDR1 is LGHDT, CDR2 YNNKEL, per germline (reference sequence). This CDR3 comprises 14 residues. With 3 bases clipped from V and 7 bases from J, the junction kept 6 bases outside the gene matches. CDR3 coding DNA: TGTGCCAGCAGCCACCCGACAGGGGGAATTGGCTACACCTTC. It encodes CASSHPTGGIGYTF.

The chain uses TRBV9 and TRBJ1-5; D unclear. The V gene's germline CDR1 is SGDLS and CDR2 YYNGEE. The CDR3 totals 13 residues. Between the trimmed V and J ends, which lost 3 bases and 2 bases, there was a span of 6 bases. As DNA, the CDR3 is TGTGCCAGCAGCGCCGGGGGCAATCAGCCCCAGCATTTT. It specifies CASSAGGNQPQHF.

V usage is TRBV7-3 and J usage is TRBJ2-1, with 10 bases lining up with TRBD2. The ends lost 5 bases at V and 8 bases at J; junction bases unmatched: 6. The CDR3 has 14 amino acids. Looked up from germline, CDR1 is SGHTA and CDR2 is FQGTGA. The CDR3 DNA follows: TGTGCCAGCAGCGACAGCGGGAGGGCCGATGAGCAGTTCTTC. Protein product: CASSDSGRADEQFF.

The chain is built from TRBV19 and TRBJ1-5; D is unclear. The CDR3 is 15 amino acids. The V gene's germline CDR1 is LNHDA and CDR2 SQIVND (reference sequence). Deletions cut 4 bases from V and 7 bases from J, with 17 bases between. CDR3 bases: TGTGCCAGTAGTAGTTGGGGAGGCCAGAACCAGCCCCAGCATTTT. Translating it yields CASSSWGGQNQPQHF. Supplemented by reference TRBV19 and TRBJ1-5, the full variable domain reads DGGITQSPKYLFRKEGQNVTLSCEQNLNHDAMYWYRQDPGQGLRLIYYSQIVNDFQKGDIAEGYSVSREKKESFPLTVTSAQKNPTAFYLCASSSWGGQNQPQHFGDGTRLSIL.

This sequence joins TRBV29-1 and TRBJ2-4; 8 nucleotides agree with TRBD2. The CDR3 is 16 amino acids. V gave up 1 base and J gave up 6 bases; unmatched junction bases: 11. The V gene's germline CDR1 is SQVTM and CDR2 ANQGSEA. The CDR3 is CSVEVTVGLAGNIQYF. CDR3 DNA: TGCAGCGTTGAAGTAACGGTCGGGCTAGCGGGAAACATTCAGTACTTC.

The chain joins TRBV4-1 to TRBJ2-7; D not resolved. The V gene lost 0 bases and the J gene lost 3 bases, with 6 bases spanning the gap. The germline V gene has CDR1 MGHRA and CDR2 YSYEKL. This CDR3 comprises 13 residues. The DNA of the CDR3 is TGCGCCAGCAGCCAAGATTATAGCTACGAGCAGTACTTC. Protein product: CASSQDYSYEQYF.

The chain employs TRBV5-1 and TRBJ1-5, with 8 nucleotides matching TRBD1. Germline-derived CDR1 and CDR2 are SGHRS and YFSETQ. The ends lost 4 bases at V and 0 bases at J; junction bases unmatched: 6. The CDR3 sequence is 16 residues long. CDR3 DNA: TGCGCCAGCAGCCACGGGACAGGCGATAGCAATCAGCCCCAGCATTTT. Residues: CASSHGTGDSNQPQHF.

The chain combines TRBV2 with TRBJ2-3, with TRBD2 matching over 11 bases. V lost 9 bases, J lost 1 base, and 12 bases stayed unmatched. The CDR3 is made up of 17 amino acids. CDR1 is SNHLY, CDR2 FYNNEI, per germline. The CDR3: CASTLAGGGIGTDTQYF. As DNA, the CDR3 is TGTGCCAGTACTCTAGCGGGGGGAGGGATAGGCACAGATACGCAGTATTTT.

This chain uses TRBV2 with TRBJ1-3; D not resolved. V was pared by 3 bases and J by 0 bases, with 12 bases between. This CDR3 region has 16 residues. CDR1 and CDR2 (germline): SNHLY, FYNNEI. CDR3 in amino acids: CASSESETFSGNTIYF. In DNA form, the CDR3 reads TGTGCCAGCAGTGAGAGCGAAACCTTCTCTGGAAACACCATATATTTT.

This clone was seen more than once but under ten times. The rearrangement joins TRBV6-5 to TRBJ1-6, with TRBD1 identical over 8 bases. The germline gives CDR1 MNHEY, CDR2 SVGAGI. CDR3 length equals 15 residues. V shed 6 bases, J shed 9 bases, and the junction held 10 bases outside the gene matches. CDR3 sequence (DNA): TGTGCCAGCAGCCTAACCCAGGGGGCTTCTTCACCCCTCCACTTT. Protein product: CASSLTQGASSPLHF.

This chain uses TRBV21-1 with TRBJ1-5. TRBV21-1 is given as a pseudogene. The length of the CDR3 is 18 residues. The chain's CDR3 is CASSKVATRRFWKEPQHF. The CDR3 region has the DNA TGTGCCAGCAGCAAAGTAGCAACCCGGAGGTTCTGGAAAGAGCCCCAGCATTTT.

The chain couples TRBV24-1 to TRBJ2-2, with D perhaps TRBD2 (5 bases). V gave up 4 bases and J gave up 4 bases, with 9 bases separating them. This CDR3 is 14 amino acids long. Germline CDR1 and CDR2: KGHDR and SFDVKD. The CDR3 DNA follows: TGTGCCACCAGTGAAGCGGACTCCACCGGGGAGCTGTTTTTT. Its translation is CATSEADSTGELFF.

This chain links TRBV2 with TRBJ2-1; no clear D gene. CDR3 length equals 14 residues. The V end lost 7 bases, the J end lost 6 bases, and 16 bases lay between the germline ends. Per germline, CDR1 SNHLY and CDR2 FYNNEI. CDR3 bases: TGTGCCAGCACCCCAGAGATTTCAGGCAATGAGCAGTTCTTC. Its protein product is CASTPEISGNEQFF.

This clone has just one count. The chain has TRBV27 and TRBJ2-7, with 9 bases lining up with TRBD1. The junction had 7 bases not matched to a gene; V was cut back by 1 base and J by 3 bases. This CDR3 contains 16 residues. Germline CDR1 MNHEY, CDR2 SMNVEV (reference sequence). In DNA form, the CDR3 reads TGTGCCAGCAGTTTATTTTTACGGGACAGGGTCTACGAGCAGTACTTC. Encoded protein: CASSLFLRDRVYEQYF.

The V and J genes are TRBV11-2 and TRBJ1-2; D gene unclear. The CDR3 has 15 amino acids. Trimming shortened V by 2 bases and J by 5 bases, and 15 bases separated the two germline ends. CDR1 is SGHAT and CDR2 is FQNNGV in the germline V gene. CDR3 region: CASSLFPAAEYGYTF. The CDR3 DNA reads TGTGCCAGCAGCTTATTTCCCGCAGCGGAATATGGCTACACCTTC.

V and J are TRBV4-1 and TRBJ1-1; perhaps TRBD1 as D (6 bases). The V gene lost 2 bases and the J gene lost 8 bases, with 18 bases spanning the gap. Germline CDR1 and CDR2: MGHRA and YSYEKL. The CDR3 has 15 amino acids. As DNA, the CDR3 is TGCGCCAGCAGCCAAAATGCAGGGGCAGCCCCAGAAGCTTTCTTT. Encoded protein: CASSQNAGAAPEAFF.

V is TRBV7-9 and J is TRBJ2-3; the match to TRBD2 covers 8 bases. CDR1 SEHNR and CDR2 FQNEAQ come from the germline V gene (reference sequence). The V and J ends lost 5 bases and 2 bases, in that order; junction bases with no gene match: 6. The CDR3 is 15 amino acids. CDR3 in amino acids: CASSEGLVVTDTQYF. The CDR3 DNA reads TGTGCCAGCAGCGAGGGACTAGTGGTCACAGATACGCAGTATTTT.

About this clone: This same CDR3 is encoded by further DNA sequences in the sample. This sequence joins TRBV7-2 and TRBJ2-5; no clear D gene. The germline V gene encodes CDR1 SGHTA and CDR2 FQGNSA. With 2 bases removed from V and 1 base from J, the gap between germline ends came to 5 bases. This CDR3 comprises 13 residues. The CDR3 DNA is TGTGCCAGCAGCTTAACTCCCCAAGAGACCCAGTACTTC. The encoded protein is CASSLTPQETQYF. The whole variable domain, remainder taken from reference TRBV7-2 and TRBJ2-5, is GAGVSQSPSNKVTEKGKDVELRCDPISGHTALYWYRQSLGQGLEFLIYFQGNSAPDKSGLPSDRFSAERTGGSVSTLTIQRTQQEDSAVYLCASSLTPQETQYFGPGTRLLVL.

This clone showed up just once. V is TRBV11-1 and J is TRBJ2-3; 7 bases are shared with TRBD2. This CDR3 is built from 14 residues. CDR1 is SGHAT and CDR2 is FQDESV in the germline V gene (reference sequence). Trimming at V came to 5 bases and at J to 6 bases, leaving 8 bases not matched to a gene. Here the CDR3 reads CASSQSGMGDTQYF. The CDR3 nucleotides are TGTGCCAGCAGCCAAAGCGGGATGGGGGATACGCAGTATTTT.

The chain joins TRBV28 to TRBJ1-6, with TRBD1 matching 10 bases. Germline loops: CDR1 MDHEN, CDR2 SYDVKM. Trimming took 6 bases from V and 5 from J; bases not matched to a gene: 1. There are 14 residues in the CDR3. CDR3 nucleotides: TGTGCCAGCAGGGGGACAGGGGATAATTCACCCCTCCACTTT. It specifies CASRGTGDNSPLHF.

The chain couples TRBV3-1 (or the pseudogene TRBV3-2) to TRBJ1-5, with D tentatively TRBD1 (6 bases). The CDR3 totals 16 residues. Trimming removed 5 bases from V and 4 bases from J, with 18 bases in between. CDR1 and CDR2 (germline): LGHDT, YNNKEL (reference sequence). CDR3 loop: CASSSTVAGANQPQHF. The CDR3 nucleotides read TGTGCCAGCAGCTCCACCGTAGCGGGGGCGAATCAGCCCCAGCATTTT.

The gene calls are TRBV4-2 and TRBJ2-5; TRBD2 matches 7 bases. The CDR3 loop spans 15 amino acids. Germline V gene sequence: CDR1 LGHNA, CDR2 YNFKEQ. V shed 0 bases, J shed 9 bases, and the junction held 10 bases outside the gene matches. The CDR3 loop reads CASSQDLGQAGAQYF. The CDR3 DNA reads as TGTGCCAGCAGCCAAGACCTGGGGCAGGCGGGGGCCCAGTACTTC.

The V and J genes are TRBV6-5 and TRBJ2-1; 7 bases are shared with TRBD2. CDR3 length equals 15 residues. The trim removed 6 bases at V and 2 bases at J, leaving 7 bases unmatched. Per the germline V gene, CDR1 is MNHEY and CDR2 is SVGAGI. As DNA, the CDR3 is TGTGCCAGCAGGGGGAGCGGGAAAACCTACAATGAGCAGTTCTTC. It specifies CASRGSGKTYNEQFF.

The rearrangement links TRBV30 to TRBJ1-1; D uncertain. The ends were cut back, 2 bases at V and 1 base at J, with 5 bases in the middle. CDR3 length equals 12 residues. Germline V gene sequence: CDR1 GTSNPN, CDR2 SVGIG (reference sequence). CDR3 region: CAWSPGNTEAFF. CDR3 in DNA: TGTGCCTGGAGTCCGGGGAACACTGAAGCTTTCTTT. Full variable domain (remainder filled in from reference TRBV30 and TRBJ1-1): SQTIHQWPATLVQPVGSPLSLECTVEGTSNPNLYWYRQAAGRGLQLLFYSVGIGQISSEVPQNLSASRPQDRQFILSSKKLLLSDSGFYLCAWSPGNTEAFFGQGTRLTVV.